What follows are 19 T cell receptor beta chains derived from one specimen sequenced in a study of cytomegalovirus exposure and HLA in healthy donors. Clones were read by immunoSEQ multiplex PCR, and TCRdb kept only the in-frame ones, dropping some. This table has 71,000 or so clones, approximately 94% appearing once. The sequencing sample was made of PBMCs. The source of these receptors is a woman aged 18 to 35 in good health and CMV-seropositive.

The rearrangement joins TRBV4-3 to TRBJ2-5, with a weak D call TRBD2 (6 bases). This CDR3 region has 16 residues. The V gene's germline CDR1 is LGHNA and CDR2 YSLEER. The V gene lost 0 bases and the J gene lost 4 bases, with 15 bases spanning the gap. This CDR3 reads CASSQDSTGVGETQYF. CDR3 coding DNA: TGCGCCAGCAGCCAAGATAGTACGGGGGTGGGAGAGACCCAGTACTTC.

The V call is TRBV7-2, the J call TRBJ1-1; D remains ambiguous. Germline assignment: CDR1 SGHTA and CDR2 FQGNSA. The CDR3 has 16 amino acids. V lost 2 bases and J lost 1, with 14 bases in between. CDR3 sequence (DNA): TGTGCCAGCAGCTTATCAGGTCGGCCAGAGAACACTGAAGCTTTCTTT. It codes for CASSLSGRPENTEAFF. The full variable domain, rest sourced from reference TRBV7-2 and TRBJ1-1, is GAGVSQSPSNKVTEKGKDVELRCDPISGHTALYWYRQSLGQGLEFLIYFQGNSAPDKSGLPSDRFSAERTGGSVSTLTIQRTQQEDSAVYLCASSLSGRPENTEAFFGQGTRLTVV.

The count of this clone is one. The rearrangement links TRBV7-9 to TRBJ2-3; D is unresolved. The V and J ends lost 3 bases and 5 bases respectively, with 6 bases between them. This CDR3 region has 12 residues. Germline CDR1 and CDR2: SEHNR and FQNEAQ (reference sequence). The CDR3 loop is CASSLAVDTQYF. In nucleotides, the CDR3 is TGTGCCAGCAGCTTGGCGGTAGATACGCAGTATTTT.

The rearrangement uses TRBV5-1 and TRBJ1-3, with D possibly matching TRBD1 (5 bases). The CDR3 length is 14 residues. CDR1 and CDR2 from the germline V gene are SGHRS and YFSETQ. V lost 5 bases, J lost 1 base, and 10 bases lay in between. The CDR3: CASSQQVSGNTIYF. The CDR3 DNA reads TGCGCCAGCAGTCAACAGGTATCTGGAAACACCATATATTTT.

This clone is classed as medium-sized. The rearrangement joins TRBV4-1 to TRBJ2-7, with 8 bases that match TRBD1. Unmatched junction bases numbered 4, after V lost 4 bases and J lost 2 bases. Looked up from germline, CDR1 is MGHRA and CDR2 is YSYEKL. CDR3 size: 14 residues. CDR3 amino acids: CASSRDRGPYEQYF. The CDR3 nucleotides read TGCGCCAGCAGCCGAGACAGGGGCCCCTACGAGCAGTACTTC.

The chain has TRBV28 and TRBJ2-1; the match to TRBD2 covers 9 bases. The CDR3 length is 15 residues. Germline CDR1 is MDHEN and CDR2 is SYDVKM. V was clipped by 2 bases and J by 4 bases; unmatched bases: 3. CDR3 sequence: CASSLPSGRYNEQFF. The DNA of the CDR3 is TGTGCCAGCAGTTTACCGAGCGGGAGGTACAATGAGCAGTTCTTC.

This chain links TRBV7-3 with TRBJ1-1, with D maybe TRBD1 (5 bases). Germline values: CDR1 SGHTA, CDR2 FQGTGA. The CDR3 has 14 residues. V lost 5 bases to trimming and J lost 4 bases, with 14 bases between them. The CDR3 sequence is CASSPHQGLTEAFF. The CDR3 coding sequence is TGTGCCAGCAGCCCCCATCAGGGACTCACTGAAGCTTTCTTT.

The count of this clone is one. This rearrangement joins TRBV5-1 to TRBJ2-5; 12 bases align to TRBD1. The CDR3 spans 15 residues. The germline CDR1 and CDR2 sequences are SGHRS and YFSETQ. V was pared by 4 bases and J by 4 bases, with 5 bases of the junction left unmatched. The CDR3 here is CASSPQGQGAETQYF. The DNA for the CDR3 is TGCGCCAGCAGCCCGCAGGGACAGGGGGCAGAGACCCAGTACTTC.

The genes are TRBV20-1 and TRBJ2-7; D gene unclear. Germline loops: CDR1 DFQATT, CDR2 SNEGSKA (reference sequence). The germline V and J ends were trimmed by 3 bases and 2 bases, with 5 bases remaining between them. CDR3 length: 11 amino acids. This CDR3 is CSARNTYEQYF. The CDR3 DNA follows: TGCAGTGCTAGGAACACCTACGAGCAGTACTTC.

The CDR3 DNA follows: TGTGCCAGCAATCGACCGGACTCTAATGAAAAACTGTTTTTT. Protein: CASNRPDSNEKLFF. The gene calls are TRBV28 and TRBJ1-4, with D unresolved. Between the trimmed V and J ends, which lost 7 bases and 3 bases, there was a span of 12 bases. In germline, CDR1 is MDHEN, CDR2 SYDVKM. The CDR3 is 14 amino acids.

This clone came up once. The rearrangement uses TRBV5-1 and TRBJ2-1; 7 bases agree with TRBD2. Trimming at V came to 3 bases and at J to 7 bases, leaving 7 bases not matched to a gene. Looked up from germline, CDR1 is SGHRS and CDR2 is YFSETQ. The CDR3 totals 14 residues. CDR3 protein: CASSSGTTLNEQFF. DNA for the CDR3: TGCGCCAGCAGCTCCGGGACTACGTTGAATGAGCAGTTCTTC.

The chain is built from TRBV7-2 and TRBJ1-1, with D possibly TRBD1 on 5 matching bases. Germline V gene sequence: CDR1 SGHTA, CDR2 FQGNSA. The CDR3 covers 17 residues. V gave up 2 bases and J gave up 2 bases, with 18 bases separating them. CDR3 protein: CASSLNWLRQLNTEAFF. As DNA, the CDR3 is TGTGCCAGCAGCTTAAATTGGTTGCGACAGCTAAACACTGAAGCTTTCTTT.

This sequence joins TRBV7-9 and TRBJ1-4; TRBD1 aligns across 7 bases. J lost 5 bases, V lost 6 bases, and 12 bases had no gene match. The germline CDR1 and CDR2 sequences are SEHNR and FQNEAQ (reference sequence). The CDR3 is 16 residues long. CDR3 nucleotide sequence: TGTGCCAGCAGTTTCCAGGAACAGGGGAACAATGAAAAACTGTTTTTT. It encodes CASSFQEQGNNEKLFF.

The chain links TRBV25-1 to TRBJ2-5; no clear D gene. Per germline, CDR1 MGHDK and CDR2 SYGVNS. The ends were cut back, 1 base at V and 8 bases at J, with 11 bases in the middle. The CDR3 runs 13 residues. This CDR3 reads CASSESVPSTQYF. As DNA, the CDR3 is TGTGCCAGCAGTGAATCAGTCCCTAGTACCCAGTACTTC.

The rearrangement uses TRBV7-9 and TRBJ2-5; 11 nucleotides align to TRBD1. The CDR3 length is 15 residues. CDR1 is SEHNR and CDR2 is FQNEAQ in the germline V gene (reference sequence). The V gene end was trimmed by 3 bases and the J gene end by 2 bases; junction bases not matched to a gene: 2. The CDR3 reads CASSFGTGGQETQYF. CDR3 bases: TGTGCCAGCAGCTTCGGGACAGGGGGACAAGAGACCCAGTACTTC.

V gene TRBV5-1 combines with J gene TRBJ1-2, with D perhaps TRBD1 (6 bases). CDR3 length equals 13 residues. Per germline, CDR1 SGHRS and CDR2 YFSETQ. V was pared by 2 bases and J by 6 bases, with 11 bases between. The CDR3 region has the DNA TGCGCCAGCAGCTTCGCCCAGGGGAATGGCTACACCTTC. Its protein is CASSFAQGNGYTF. The variable domain in full, with the rest retrieved from reference TRBV5-1 and TRBJ1-2, is KAGVTQTPRYLIKTRGQQVTLSCSPISGHRSVSWYQQTPGQGLQFLFEYFSETQRNKGNFPGRFSGRQFSNSRSEMNVSTLELGDSALYLCASSFAQGNGYTFGSGTRLTVV.

This chain uses TRBV15 with TRBJ1-2, with 12 bases matching TRBD1. The CDR3 consists of 17 residues. V lost 5 bases to trimming and J lost 2 bases; unmatched junction nucleotides: 9. Germline V lookup: CDR1 LNHNV, CDR2 YYDKDF (reference sequence). In DNA form, the CDR3 reads TGTGCCACCAGCGGAGGGACAGGGGGCGACTTAAACTATGGCTACACCTTC. Residues: CATSGGTGGDLNYGYTF.

The CDR3: CATRARGGGSNQPQHF. CDR3 in DNA: TGTGCCACCCGGGCTAGAGGGGGGGGTAGCAATCAGCCCCAGCATTTT. J is TRBJ1-5 and V is TRBV15; D perhaps matches TRBD1 (6 bases). The CDR3 spans 16 residues. V was shortened by 8 bases and J by 0 bases, with 17 bases between the two germline ends. Germline V gene sequence: CDR1 LNHNV, CDR2 YYDKDF (reference sequence).

The chain links TRBV29-1 to TRBJ2-3, with no clear D. V was cut by 3 bases and J by 1 base, with 5 bases left in between. CDR1 is SQVTM, CDR2 ANQGSEA, per germline. This CDR3 is 12 amino acids long. The CDR3 loop reads CSVEPGTDTQYF. As DNA, the CDR3 is TGCAGCGTTGAGCCGGGCACAGATACGCAGTATTTT.